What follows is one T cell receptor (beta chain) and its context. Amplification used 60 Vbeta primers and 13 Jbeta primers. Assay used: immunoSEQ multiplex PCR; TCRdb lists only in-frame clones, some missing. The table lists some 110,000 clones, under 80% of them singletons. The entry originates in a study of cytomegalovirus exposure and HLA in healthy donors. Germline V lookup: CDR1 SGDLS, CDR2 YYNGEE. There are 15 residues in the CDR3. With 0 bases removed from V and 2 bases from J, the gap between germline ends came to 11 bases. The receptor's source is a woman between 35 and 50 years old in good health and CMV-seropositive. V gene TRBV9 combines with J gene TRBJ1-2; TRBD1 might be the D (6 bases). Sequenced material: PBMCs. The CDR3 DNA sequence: TGTGCCAGCAGCGTAGGACAAGGACAGAACTATGGCTACACCTTC. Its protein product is CASSVGQGQNYGYTF.